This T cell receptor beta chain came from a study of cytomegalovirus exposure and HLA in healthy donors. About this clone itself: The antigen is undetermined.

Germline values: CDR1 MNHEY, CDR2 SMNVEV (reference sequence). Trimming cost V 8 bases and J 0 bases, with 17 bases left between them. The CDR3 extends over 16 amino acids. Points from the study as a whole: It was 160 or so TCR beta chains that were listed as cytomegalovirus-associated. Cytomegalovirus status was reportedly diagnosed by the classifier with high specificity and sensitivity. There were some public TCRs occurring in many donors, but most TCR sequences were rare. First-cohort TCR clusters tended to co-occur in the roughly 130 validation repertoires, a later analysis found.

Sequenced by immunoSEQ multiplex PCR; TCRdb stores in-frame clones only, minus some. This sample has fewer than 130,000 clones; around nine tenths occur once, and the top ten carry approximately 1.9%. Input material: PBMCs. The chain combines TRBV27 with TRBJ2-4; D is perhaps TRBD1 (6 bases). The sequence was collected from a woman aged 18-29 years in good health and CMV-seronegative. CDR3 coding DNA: TGTGCCAGCCAATCTACAGGGACAATAGCCAAAAACATTCAGTACTTC. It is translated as CASQSTGTIAKNIQYF.